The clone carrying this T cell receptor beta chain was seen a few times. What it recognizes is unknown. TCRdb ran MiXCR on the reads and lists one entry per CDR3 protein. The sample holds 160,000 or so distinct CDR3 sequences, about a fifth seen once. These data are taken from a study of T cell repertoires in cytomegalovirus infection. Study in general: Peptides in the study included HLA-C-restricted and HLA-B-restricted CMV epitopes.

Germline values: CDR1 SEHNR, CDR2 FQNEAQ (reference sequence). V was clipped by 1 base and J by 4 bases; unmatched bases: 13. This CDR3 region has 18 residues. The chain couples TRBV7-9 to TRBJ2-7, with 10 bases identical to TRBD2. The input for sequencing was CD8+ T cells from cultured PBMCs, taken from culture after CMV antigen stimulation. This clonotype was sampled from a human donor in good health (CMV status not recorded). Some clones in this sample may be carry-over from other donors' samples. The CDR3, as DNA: TGTGCCAGCAGCTTAGAGTCCGCTAGCGGGGGCCGGGAATACGAGCAGTACTTC. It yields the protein CASSLESASGGREYEQYF. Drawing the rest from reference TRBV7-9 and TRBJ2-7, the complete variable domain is DTGVSQNPRHKITKRGQNVTFRCDPISEHNRLYWYRQTLGQGPEFLTYFQNEAQLEKSRLLSDRFSAERPKGSFSTLEIQRTEQGDSAMYLCASSLESASGGREYEQYFGPGTRLTVT.